The 16 T cell receptor beta chains in this list originate from one sample, sequenced in a study of regulatory T cells in long-lasting Graves disease. Investigators prepared the TCR beta libraries by applying iRepertoire HTBI primers and Arm-PCR of CDR3 regions. Via MiXCR, TCRdb re-called the multiplex PCR reads, giving one row per CDR3 protein. The repertoire has 420,000 or so distinct CDR3 sequences, about 20% of them found once; the top ten carry approximately 25%. Time point: persistent/refractory GD, antithyroid drugs over 5 years with positive TRAb. RNA from PBMCs was the source of the TCR library. The sequences come from peripheral blood mononuclear cells (PBMCs), collected when the disease was refractory, from a patient treated with antithyroid drugs. These receptors originate from a female donor with Graves disease.

This clonotype was counted a few times. The gene calls are TRBV7-2 and TRBJ2-4; 10 bases are a match to TRBD2. The CDR3 sequence is 15 residues long. CDR1 and CDR2 (germline): SGHTA, FQGNSA. With V trimmed by 5 bases and J by 6 bases, 7 bases remained unmatched. In nucleotides, the CDR3 is TGTGCCAGCAGCCGAGCTAGCGGGAGTAGAAACATTCAGTACTTC. Protein product: CASSRASGSRNIQYF.

This clonotype was seen repeatedly, ten times or more. The genes are TRBV28 and TRBJ2-3; tentatively, D is TRBD2 (6 bases). V was pared by 6 bases and J by 5 bases, with 12 bases between. CDR1 MDHEN and CDR2 SYDVKM come from the germline V gene. The length of the CDR3 is 13 residues. CDR3 sequence (DNA): TGTGCCAGCAGCCGACTAGGGGTAGATACGCAGTATTTT. As protein: CASSRLGVDTQYF.

This clonotype was observed a handful of times. The chain links TRBV29-1 to TRBJ1-1, with no clear D. V lost 5 bases and J lost 1, with 8 bases in between. Germline CDR1 and CDR2: SQVTM and ANQGSEA. There are 12 residues in the CDR3. The CDR3: CSVCSGNTEAFF. In nucleotides, the CDR3 is TGCAGCGTTTGCTCAGGGAACACTGAAGCTTTCTTT.

This clonotype turned up a few times. The V call is TRBV19, the J call TRBJ2-6, with TRBD2 matching 7 bases. J was trimmed by 0 bases and V by 6 bases; bases with no gene match: 8. CDR1 LNHDA and CDR2 SQIVND come from the germline V gene (reference sequence). The CDR3 length is 17 residues. DNA of the CDR3: TGTGCCAGTAGAGCTAGCGGAGAAAGCTCTGGGGCCAACGTCCTGACTTTC. Protein sequence: CASRASGESSGANVLTF.

This clonotype was observed a handful of times. CDR3 DNA sequence: TGCGCCAGCAGCTTGGTCTCAGGGAGAGGTTACGAGCAGTACTTC. This translates into CASSLVSGRGYEQYF. The rearrangement uses TRBV5-1 and TRBJ2-7; D may match TRBD1 or TRBD2 (5 bases each). The CDR3 loop spans 15 amino acids. V shed 0 bases and J shed 4 bases, with 14 bases lying between them. Per germline, CDR1 SGHRS and CDR2 YFSETQ. The full variable domain, completed using reference TRBV5-1 and TRBJ2-7, is KAGVTQTPRYLIKTRGQQVTLSCSPISGHRSVSWYQQTPGQGLQFLFEYFSETQRNKGNFPGRFSGRQFSNSRSEMNVSTLELGDSALYLCASSLVSGRGYEQYFGPGTRLTVT.

The rearrangement joins TRBV29-1 to TRBJ2-7; 7 bases map to TRBD2. Trimming cost V 5 bases and J 3 bases; bases outside gene matches: 10. Germline CDR1 SQVTM, CDR2 ANQGSEA. CDR3 size: 14 residues. CDR3 DNA sequence: TGCAGCGTTTGGGGGGGGGAGGATTTCTACGAGCAGTACTTC. Amino acid sequence: CSVWGGEDFYEQYF.

This clonotype was detected many times. V usage is TRBV12-3 or TRBV12-4 and J usage is TRBJ2-7, with TRBD2 identical over 8 bases. The CDR3 is 12 amino acids. The trim removed 5 bases at V and 6 bases at J, leaving 3 bases unmatched. In DNA, the CDR3 is TGTGCCAGCAGTCCCGGGGGGGTCGAGCAGTACTTC. Protein: CASSPGGVEQYF.

This clonotype has a handful of counts. V gene TRBV3-1 combines with J gene TRBJ2-7; a possible D gene is TRBD2 (6 bases). The V end lost 0 bases, the J end lost 2 bases, and 14 bases lay between the germline ends. Germline V CDR1 and CDR2: LGHDT, YNNKEL (reference sequence). The CDR3 has 16 residues. The CDR3 region has the DNA TGTGCCAGCAGCCAAGATCTTGGAGGGTTTCCCTACGAGCAGTACTTC. Translated, it gives CASSQDLGGFPYEQYF.

This chain links TRBV18 with TRBJ2-5, with 7 bases identical to TRBD1. From germline, CDR1 is KGHSH and CDR2 LQKENI. The CDR3 extends over 15 amino acids. The ends lost 4 bases at V and 5 bases at J; junction bases unmatched: 10. The CDR3 loop reads CASSRVTGQSETQYF. The CDR3 region has the DNA TGTGCCAGCTCACGCGTTACGGGACAGTCGGAGACCCAGTACTTC.

This chain's CDR3 is CASSPRTSGLNTGELFF. The CDR3 region has the DNA TGTGCCAGCAGCCCTAGGACTAGCGGGTTGAACACCGGGGAGCTGTTTTTT. This chain joins TRBV7-3 and TRBJ2-2; 11 nucleotides align to TRBD2. Germline CDR1 and CDR2: SGHTA and FQGTGA. The CDR3 is 17 amino acids. V lost 5 bases, J lost 1 base, and 6 bases stayed unmatched.

The DNA of the CDR3 is TGCGCCAGCAGCCAAGAGATTAGCGACTCCTACGAGCAGTACTTC. Its translation: CASSQEISDSYEQYF. The chain uses TRBV4-3 and TRBJ2-7; tentative D call: TRBD2 (5 bases). Germline values: CDR1 LGHNA, CDR2 YSLEER. This CDR3 is built from 15 residues. Trimming shortened V by 0 bases and J by 0 bases, and 9 bases separated the two germline ends.

The table lists this clonotype with many counts. This chain links TRBV28 with TRBJ2-7, with D possibly TRBD1 on 5 matching bases. V was cut by 8 bases and J by 0 bases, with 11 bases left in between. The V gene's germline CDR1 is MDHEN and CDR2 SYDVKM. CDR3 length: 13 residues. For the CDR3, the DNA is TGTGCCAGCGTTGGACACAGCTCCTACGAGCAGTACTTC. Translated: CASVGHSSYEQYF.

This sequence joins TRBV5-1 and TRBJ1-1; D is uncertain. The V end was cut by 4 bases, the J end by 1 base, with 11 bases between. The CDR3 length is 14 residues. Per germline, CDR1 SGHRS and CDR2 YFSETQ. The CDR3 region is CASSPDHRNTEAFF. The CDR3 DNA sequence: TGCGCCAGCAGCCCCGACCACAGGAACACTGAAGCTTTCTTT.

Of note for this clonotype: A clone one base away is much larger, so this may be a read error. This rearrangement joins TRBV29-1 to TRBJ1-1, with a tentative D call TRBD1 (5 bases). Germline CDR1 is SQVTM and CDR2 is ANQGSEA. The CDR3 consists of 13 residues. The CDR3 sequence: CSVEETVNTEASF. The CDR3 nucleotides are TGCAGCGTTGAAGAGACAGTGAACACTGAAGCTTCCTTT.

This clonotype was seen only a few times. The rearrangement links TRBV29-1 to TRBJ2-5; D is unclear. V lost 4 bases and J 5 bases, leaving 8 bases between the germline ends. Germline V CDR1 and CDR2: SQVTM, ANQGSEA. This CDR3 has 11 amino acids. The CDR3 region has the DNA TGCAGCGTTGGCGGTGTGGAGACCCAGTACTTC. Translated: CSVGGVETQYF.

This clonotype was seen ten or more times. This chain connects TRBV29-1 to TRBJ1-2, with 7 bases that match TRBD1. This CDR3 spans 13 amino acids. J gave up 4 bases and V 3 bases, and 5 bases lay outside the gene matches. Per the germline V gene, CDR1 is SQVTM and CDR2 is ANQGSEA. The CDR3 DNA reads as TGCAGCGTTGACCCCGGGACAGTCTATGGCTACACCTTC. This gives the protein CSVDPGTVYGYTF.